The rows below give T cell receptor beta chains drawn from one sample of a study of T cell clusters in autoimmune cytopenias. With the multiplex PCR reads reprocessed, TCRdb shows one record per CDR3 protein and no DNA. The listing contains around 4,200 distinct CDR3 sequences. Source material: peripheral blood. All receptors derive from a human donor with an autoimmune cytopenia or autoimmune hepatitis (not recorded which). The CDR3 runs from the conserved cysteine through the conserved F or W. Some rows mark clone size as missing; the rest say once, few, many or name a class of expanded clone.

TRBV6-2/TRBV6-3	TRBJ1-2	16	NA	CASSYSTHQANYGYTF
TRBV20-1	TRBJ2-2	12	NA	CSAPQGTGELFF
TRBV5-1	TRBJ2-5	15	NA	CASSLGAGGVETQYF
TRBV7-9	TRBJ2-3	14	medium-sized	CASSLMGSTDTQYF
TRBV2	TRBJ2-1	16	NA	CASTQDVLSSYNEQFF
TRBV14	TRBJ2-7	15	medium-sized	CASSGRDGIFYEQYF
TRBV19	TRBJ1-1	16	NA	CASSIGATGRGSEAFF
TRBV5-1	TRBJ2-5	12	NA	CASRHPGETQYF
TRBV19	TRBJ2-2	14	NA	CASSWDRGHGELFF
TRBV6-5	TRBJ1-6	12	medium-sized	CASRRGNSPLHF
TRBV15	TRBJ2-7	15	NA	CATSRGTGGKLEQYF
TRBV30	TRBJ2-7	13	medium-sized	CAWSGQGTYEQYF
TRBV7-9	TRBJ1-5	15	NA	CASSRGTGYNQPQHF
TRBV30	TRBJ1-5	12	medium-sized	CAWGQGDQPQHF
TRBV18	TRBJ1-1	14	NA	CASSRSTGDTEAFF
TRBV30	TRBJ1-1	13	NA	CAWGVSPNTEAFF
TRBV19	TRBJ2-5	15	medium-sized	CASSYEAGVPGTQYF
TRBV10-3	TRBJ2-1	15	medium-sized	CAISESPGIYNEQFF
TRBV10-3	TRBJ2-1	15	NA	CAISSDSGSHNEQFF
TRBV7-2	TRBJ1-1	13	NA	CASSFGLNTEAFF
TRBV20-1	TRBJ2-1	15	NA	CSAHELAGVHNEQFF
TRBV6-5	TRBJ2-5	12	medium-sized	CASRRPQETQYF
TRBV6-5	TRBJ2-1	20	NA	CASSLRGGSESFPLYNEQFF
TRBV4-3	TRBJ1-4	13	NA	CASSQDGIRQLFF
TRBV6-2/TRBV6-3	TRBJ1-3	14	NA	CASSYFGSGNTIYF
TRBV20-1	TRBJ2-5	15	NA	CSACRQGLQKETQYF
TRBV12-3/TRBV12-4	TRBJ2-3	16	NA	CASSLGTGGYGDTQYF
TRBV19	TRBJ1-4	15	medium-sized	CASSIPGREDLKLFF
TRBV5-1	TRBJ2-3	15	NA	CASSLGGARTDTQYF
TRBV7-2	TRBJ2-5	15	NA	CASSPGTSGQETQYF
TRBV5-1	TRBJ2-2	16	NA	CASSYLAGLGTGELFF
TRBV6-1	TRBJ2-7	14	medium-sized	CASRHGQGYYEQYF